What follows are 14 T cell receptor beta chains derived from one specimen sequenced in a study of blood T cell repertoires in COVID-19. TCRdb's table, derived via immunoSEQ multiplex PCR, lists solely in-frame clones and lacks some. Of roughly 73,000 clones listed, 88% are singletons. Sequenced material: peripheral blood. The receptors stem from a human donor in a cohort sampled during active COVID-19.

V usage is TRBV11-2 and J usage is TRBJ2-7; 9 bases align to TRBD2. The CDR3 contains 15 residues. Looked up from germline, CDR1 is SGHAT and CDR2 is FQNNGV. Trimming took 2 bases from V and 3 from J; bases not matched to a gene: 5. CDR3 loop: CASSLRLAEIYEQYF. The CDR3 DNA sequence: TGTGCCAGCAGCTTACGACTAGCGGAGATCTACGAGCAGTACTTC. The whole variable domain, filled in from reference TRBV11-2 and TRBJ2-7, reads EAGVAQSPRYKIIEKRQSVAFWCNPISGHATLYWYQQILGQGPKLLIQFQNNGVVDDSQLPKDRFSAERLKGVDSTLKIQPAKLEDSAVYLCASSLRLAEIYEQYFGPGTRLTVT.

The chain is built from TRBV11-2 and TRBJ2-7; D gene unclear. This CDR3 comprises 14 residues. V lost 5 bases and J lost 6, with 17 bases in between. Germline CDR1 reads SGHAT; CDR2 reads FQNNGV. The CDR3 bases are TGTGCCAGCAGCACCCAGTACGGGTGGCTCGAGCAGTACGTC. As protein: CASSTQYGWLEQYV.

This chain connects TRBV3-1 (or the pseudogene TRBV3-2) to TRBJ2-1; D may be TRBD2 (6 bases). V lost 1 base, J lost 2 bases, and 18 bases lay in between. Germline assignment: CDR1 LGHDT and CDR2 YNNKEL (reference sequence). The CDR3 runs 18 residues. CDR3 amino acids: CASSQVGGTGDPYNEQFF. The CDR3 DNA follows: TGTGCCAGCAGCCAAGTCGGAGGGACCGGCGACCCCTACAATGAGCAGTTCTTC.

The chain has TRBV9 and TRBJ2-4, with unresolved D. The CDR3 has 13 amino acids. CDR1 is SGDLS, CDR2 YYNGEE, per germline. V was shortened by 0 bases and J by 9 bases, with 10 bases between the two germline ends. CDR3 DNA sequence: TGTGCCAGCAGCGTAGGCCAAGCGACCATTCAGTACTTC. Amino acids: CASSVGQATIQYF.

V gene TRBV19 combines with J gene TRBJ2-3; D gene unclear. CDR1 and CDR2 (germline): LNHDA, SQIVND (reference sequence). The CDR3 has 14 residues. Trimming took 7 bases from V and 2 from J, leaving 13 bases between them. CDR3 in DNA: TGTGCCAGTACCCTTAGTCTCACCACAGATACGCAGTATTTT. Protein: CASTLSLTTDTQYF.

The gene calls are TRBV19 and TRBJ2-3, with 7 bases fitting TRBD1. The CDR3 length is 16 residues. The germline CDR1 and CDR2 sequences are LNHDA and SQIVND (reference sequence). J gave up 2 bases and V 5 bases, and 10 bases lay outside the gene matches. The CDR3 DNA sequence: TGTGCCAGTAGTCAAAAGACAGGGCAGCCCACAGATACGCAGTATTTT. Translation gives CASSQKTGQPTDTQYF.

A few counts support this clone. This chain connects TRBV4-1 to TRBJ1-5; 10 nucleotides line up with TRBD1. Per the germline V gene, CDR1 is MGHRA and CDR2 is YSYEKL. V was pared by 4 bases and J by 5 bases, with 5 bases of the junction left unmatched. The length of the CDR3 is 15 residues. CDR3 sequence (DNA): TGCGCCAGCAGCCTCCGGACAGGGGGTGATCAGCCCCAGCATTTT. Its translation: CASSLRTGGDQPQHF.

The chain joins TRBV14 to TRBJ2-3, with D perhaps matching TRBD1 (6 bases). Trimming shortened V by 5 bases and J by 7 bases, and 19 bases separated the two germline ends. This CDR3 has 15 amino acids. Germline V CDR1 and CDR2: SGHDN, FVKESK. CDR3 in amino acids: CASSSRTVTMHTQYF. In DNA form, the CDR3 reads TGTGCCAGCAGCTCCCGGACAGTCACCATGCATACGCAGTATTTT.

The CDR3, as DNA: TGTGCCAGCAGCCAAAGGATAGCTAATGAGCAGTTCTTC. Amino acids: CASSQRIANEQFF. The chain recombines TRBV3-1 (or the pseudogene TRBV3-2) with TRBJ2-1, with D uncertain. The CDR3 loop spans 13 amino acids. Trimming took off 2 bases at V and 7 bases at J, with 9 bases between the two ends. Germline CDR1 is LGHDT and CDR2 is YNNKEL (reference sequence).

The chain carries TRBV27 and TRBJ2-7; D possibly corresponds to TRBD1 (6 bases). The CDR3 has 14 amino acids. Between the trimmed V and J ends, which lost 6 bases and 2 bases, there was a span of 14 bases. CDR1 and CDR2 (germline): MNHEY, SMNVEV (reference sequence). For the CDR3, the DNA is TGTGCCAGCAGATTCCGGGACACAGCCTACGAGCAGTACTTC. Its translation: CASRFRDTAYEQYF.

V is TRBV4-2 and J is TRBJ2-1; weak D call: TRBD2 (6 bases). CDR3 length: 17 residues. Germline V gene sequence: CDR1 LGHNA, CDR2 YNFKEQ. The V gene lost 0 bases and the J gene lost 1 base, with 13 bases spanning the gap. DNA for the CDR3: TGTGCCAGCAGCCAAGATCTTTTTAGCGGTTCCTACAATGAGCAGTTCTTC. Encoded protein: CASSQDLFSGSYNEQFF.

The V gene is TRBV5-6, the J gene TRBJ1-2; the D gene is possibly TRBD1 (6 bases). CDR1 and CDR2 from the germline V gene are SGHDT and YYEEEE. This CDR3 is 13 amino acids long. V dropped 4 bases and J dropped 8 bases, with 15 bases sitting between them. The chain's CDR3 is CASSNRQVDGYTF. The CDR3 DNA sequence: TGTGCCAGCAGCAATAGACAGGTAGACGGCTACACCTTC. The full variable domain, with the rest looked up from reference TRBV5-6 and TRBJ1-2, is DAGVTQSPTHLIKTRGQQVTLRCSPKSGHDTVSWYQQALGQGPQFIFQYYEEEERQRGNFPDRFSGHQFPNYSSELNVNALLLGDSALYLCASSNRQVDGYTFGSGTRLTVV.

This clone occurred once. The rearrangement uses TRBV28 and TRBJ2-7; 13 bases agree with TRBD2. CDR3 length: 15 residues. The germline V gene has CDR1 MDHEN and CDR2 SYDVKM. Unmatched junction bases numbered 6, after V lost 7 bases and J lost 3 bases. The CDR3 DNA sequence: TGTGCCAGCACCCGTGGACTAGCGGGGGTCTACGAGCAGTACTTC. Its protein is CASTRGLAGVYEQYF.

This rearrangement joins TRBV6-6 to TRBJ1-4; 8 bases are a match to TRBD1. This CDR3 spans 12 amino acids. The V gene's germline CDR1 is MNHNY and CDR2 SVGAGI (reference sequence). V was clipped by 7 bases and J by 11 bases; unmatched bases: 6. CDR3 coding DNA: TGTGCCAGCACCCAGGACAGGGTGAAACTGTTTTTT. Amino acids: CASTQDRVKLFF.